The source of this TCR beta chain is a study of control samples from healthy donors and cancer patients. Germline V CDR1 and CDR2: SGHRS, YFSETQ. CDR3 length: 12 residues. Trimming stripped 2 bases from V and 5 bases from J, with 7 bases between. Libraries were prepared by immunoSEQ multiplex PCR; TCRdb keeps only in-frame clonotypes and omits some of them. The sample holds around 110,000 clones, around 89% seen once. The sequencing sample was made of blood. The sequence was obtained from a woman between 65 and 79 years old in good health. The chain joins TRBV5-1 to TRBJ2-5; D is unresolved. This chain's CDR3 is CASSFQEETQYF. The CDR3 nucleotides are TGCGCCAGCAGCTTTCAAGAGGAGACCCAGTACTTC. Full variable domain (missing parts from reference TRBV5-1 and TRBJ2-5): KAGVTQTPRYLIKTRGQQVTLSCSPISGHRSVSWYQQTPGQGLQFLFEYFSETQRNKGNFPGRFSGRQFSNSRSEMNVSTLELGDSALYLCASSFQEETQYFGPGTRLLVL.